Described below is a single T cell receptor (beta chain) sequence and its context. Other nucleotide sequences from this sample produce the same CDR3. The data derive from a study of cytomegalovirus exposure and HLA in healthy donors. The PCR was carried out with 60 Vbeta primers and 13 Jbeta primers. TCRdb keeps only in-frame clones here, not all; method: immunoSEQ multiplex PCR. The sample records about 180,000 clones, around four fifths being singletons. The specimen sequenced was PBMCs. This clonotype was sampled from a woman aged 45-60 years in good health and CMV-seropositive.

CDR3 residues: CASSLRGGGNQPQHF. In nucleotides, the CDR3 is TGTGCCAGCAGTTTAAGGGGAGGGGGCAATCAGCCCCAGCATTTT. The gene calls are TRBV28 and TRBJ1-5; TRBD1 is a possible D gene (5 bases). Deletions cut 2 bases from V and 2 bases from J, with 10 bases between. This CDR3 region has 15 residues. Germline CDR1 is MDHEN and CDR2 is SYDVKM. The variable domain in full, completed from reference TRBV28 and TRBJ1-5, reads DVKVTQSSRYLVKRTGEKVFLECVQDMDHENMFWYRQDPGLGLRLIYFSYDVKMKEKGDIPEGYSVSREKKERFSLILESASTNQTSMYLCASSLRGGGNQPQHFGDGTRLSIL.